This paragraph covers one T cell receptor beta chain sequence. Its antigen is unidentified. The entry originates in a study of blood T cells in healthy people across ages. Through a sample-barcoded 5' primer and a J-beta primer mix, a second PCR was run for about 6 to 11 cycles. TCRdb independently ran MiXCR on the 5' RACE reads; one entry per CDR3 protein. The sample contains 800,000 to 950,000 distinct CDR3 sequences, about 28% of which appear only once. The CDR3 sequence is 15 residues long. Looked up from germline, CDR1 is MNHEY and CDR2 is SVGAGI. The V and J ends lost 10 bases and 0 bases respectively, with 15 bases between them. General observations from the study: Higher diversity, along with more naive CD4+ cells, distinguished long-lived donors from aged donors.

The sample was also reused in another study, on T cells of mothers and their children.

Specimen: blood. V is TRBV6-5 and J is TRBJ1-4; D perhaps matches TRBD1 (6 bases). The receptor was isolated from a woman aged 40-49 years in good health. The CDR3 sequence: CATSRSGATNEKLFF. In nucleotides, the CDR3 is TGTGCCACCTCGAGATCAGGGGCAACTAATGAAAAACTGTTTTTT.